Listed below are T cell receptor beta chains from one sample, sequenced in a study of identical twins. A single record per CDR3 protein comes from TCRdb applying MiXCR to the 5' RACE reads. Among roughly 470,000 distinct CDR3 sequences, more than 13% were seen once, and the ten largest hold 0.98%. This sample also appeared in a second study, on yellow fever vaccine responses in identical twins.

The material sequenced was CD4+ T cells sorted from blood. Every receptor here comes from a woman between 18 and 29 years old in good health. Each CDR3 is given with its conserved first and last residue. The D gene is left open where the match is weak. For some rows the clone size is stated as once, few or many, or as a class when expanded; others skip it.

v_call	d_call	cdr3_length	j_call	clone_size	cdr3_aa	cdr3_nt
TRBV7-9	.	14	TRBJ1-4	many	CASSSMRGNEKLFF	TGTGCCAGCAGCTCGATGAGAGGGAATGAAAAACTGTTTTTT
TRBV7-8	TRBD2	17	TRBJ2-3	.	CASSLAIPSGGTDTQYF	TGTGCCAGCAGCTTAGCAATCCCTAGCGGGGGCACAGATACGCAGTATTTT
TRBV7-3	TRBD1	15	TRBJ2-5	few	CASSTTGTGYETQYF	TGTGCCAGCAGCACCACCGGGACAGGGTACGAGACCCAGTACTTC
TRBV7-9	TRBD1	15	TRBJ2-5	few	CASSDTGQGKETQYF	TGTGCCAGCAGTGATACGGGACAGGGTAAAGAGACCCAGTACTTC
TRBV14	TRBD2	24	TRBJ2-7	.	CASSQELSTAGLAFLLSPFYEQYF	TGTGCCAGCAGCCAAGAATTGTCGACAGCCGGACTAGCATTCCTCCTATCCCCATTCTACGAGCAGTACTTC
TRBV5-1	TRBD1	17	TRBJ2-4	many	CASSFYGQVLGGNIQYF	TGCGCCAGCAGCTTCTACGGACAGGTTCTAGGGGGAAACATTCAGTACTTC
TRBV15	TRBD1	15	TRBJ1-5	few	CATRLQGASNQPQHF	TGTGCCACCAGGTTACAGGGGGCCAGCAATCAGCCCCAGCATTTT
TRBV25-1	.	13	TRBJ2-3	.	CASRKNAGDTQYF	TGTGCCAGCCGGAAAAACGCGGGAGATACGCAGTATTTT
TRBV7-9	.	12	TRBJ2-7	few	CASSHGLYEQYF	TGTGCCAGCAGCCACGGGCTATACGAGCAGTACTTC
TRBV12-3/TRBV12-4	.	12	TRBJ1-2	few	CASSSNGYGYTF	TGTGCCAGCAGTTCCAATGGCTATGGCTACACCTTC
TRBV7-7	.	13	TRBJ2-5	many	CASSLGQKETQYF	TGTGCTAGCAGCTTAGGGCAGAAGGAGACCCAGTACTTC
TRBV6-2/TRBV6-3	.	13	TRBJ2-6	many	CASWLSGANVLTF	TGTGCCAGCTGGCTCTCTGGGGCCAACGTCCTGACTTTC
TRBV29-1	.	15	TRBJ2-5	few	CSAGILSGKQETQYF	TGCAGCGCGGGTATTTTATCGGGGAAACAAGAGACCCAGTACTTC
TRBV2	TRBD2	14	TRBJ2-1	.	CASSTSGDYNEQFF	TGTGCCAGCAGTACTAGCGGGGACTACAATGAGCAGTTCTTC
TRBV29-1	TRBD1	15	TRBJ2-3	.	CSVGSGQGITDTQYF	TGCAGCGTGGGGTCCGGACAGGGGATCACAGATACGCAGTATTTT